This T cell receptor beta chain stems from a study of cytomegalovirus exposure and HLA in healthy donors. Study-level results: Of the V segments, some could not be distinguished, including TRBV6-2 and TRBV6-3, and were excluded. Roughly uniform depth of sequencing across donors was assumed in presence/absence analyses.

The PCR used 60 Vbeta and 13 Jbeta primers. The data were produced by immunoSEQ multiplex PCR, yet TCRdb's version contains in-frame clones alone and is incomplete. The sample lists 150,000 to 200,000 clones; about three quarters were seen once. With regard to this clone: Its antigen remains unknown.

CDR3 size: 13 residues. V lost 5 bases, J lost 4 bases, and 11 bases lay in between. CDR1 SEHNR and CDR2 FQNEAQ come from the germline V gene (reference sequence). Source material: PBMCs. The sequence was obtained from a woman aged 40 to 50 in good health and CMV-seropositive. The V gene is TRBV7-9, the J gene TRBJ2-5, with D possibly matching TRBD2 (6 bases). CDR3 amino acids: CASSVRGAETQYF. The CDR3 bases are TGTGCCAGCAGCGTGCGCGGGGCAGAGACCCAGTACTTC. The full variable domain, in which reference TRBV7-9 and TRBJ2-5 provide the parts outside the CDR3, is DTGVSQNPRHKITKRGQNVTFRCDPISEHNRLYWYRQTLGQGPEFLTYFQNEAQLEKSRLLSDRFSAERPKGSFSTLEIQRTEQGDSAMYLCASSVRGAETQYFGPGTRLLVL.